The clone carrying this TCR beta chain was picked up many times. TCRdb fed the 5' RACE reads into MiXCR, producing one record per CDR3 protein. The repertoire consists of about 70,000 distinct CDR3 sequences, with 3.2% occurring once and the leading ten covering about 5.5%. This entry comes from a study of neurological immune-mediated disorders. Trimming took 3 bases from V and 2 from J; bases not matched to a gene: 0. The CDR3 contains 13 residues. In germline, CDR1 is MDHEN, CDR2 SYDVKM. Sequencing used PBMCs. The clonotype comes from a woman in her forties or fifties with multiple sclerosis. V is TRBV28 and J is TRBJ1-2, with 7 nucleotides matching TRBD1. The CDR3 nucleotides read TGTGCCAGCAGTTTGACAGGGAACTATGGCTACACCTTC. This translates into CASSLTGNYGYTF.